The 20 T cell receptor beta chains below all came from one sample that was sequenced in a study of graft-versus-host responses after intestinal transplantation. Libraries were prepared by immunoSEQ multiplex PCR; TCRdb keeps only in-frame clonotypes and omits some of them. The sample lists around 20,000 clones, approximately 89% seen once, with about 5.1% in the top ten. Specimen: PBMCs, collected 65 to 70 days after intestinal transplantation. These receptors all come from a human patient who received an intestinal transplant, so some T cells may come from the graft donor.

This chain links TRBV30 with TRBJ2-7; 7 nucleotides match TRBD1. The germline CDR1 and CDR2 sequences are GTSNPN and SVGIG (reference sequence). V shed 6 bases and J 0 bases; nucleotides not matched to a gene: 8. This CDR3 comprises 14 residues. The CDR3 protein is CACLRTGDSYEQYF. As DNA, the CDR3 is TGTGCCTGTCTAAGAACAGGGGACTCCTACGAGCAGTACTTC.

This clone is a singleton in its sample. This sequence joins TRBV7-2 and TRBJ2-5, with 8 bases matching TRBD1. The CDR3 extends over 15 amino acids. J gave up 5 bases and V 0 bases, and 5 bases lay outside the gene matches. CDR1 is SGHTA and CDR2 is FQGNSA in the germline V gene. The CDR3 DNA follows: TGTGCCAGCAGCTTAGCGCCCAGGGGGCCGGAGACCCAGTACTTC. It codes for CASSLAPRGPETQYF.

The V gene is TRBV15, the J gene TRBJ1-4; 9 bases align to TRBD1. CDR3 length: 15 residues. Germline V gene lookup returns CDR1 LNHNV and CDR2 YYDKDF (reference sequence). With 3 bases clipped from V and 13 bases from J, the junction kept 12 bases outside the gene matches. This CDR3 is CATSSNPGQGIRLFF. The CDR3 coding sequence is TGTGCCACCAGCAGTAACCCGGGACAGGGTATTAGACTGTTTTTT.

This clone was seen once. The chain is built from TRBV19 and TRBJ2-2; D uncertain. This CDR3 has 14 residues. Germline values: CDR1 LNHDA, CDR2 SQIVND (reference sequence). Trimming cost V 11 bases and J 0 bases, with 13 bases left between them. The CDR3 reads CAGRAATNTGELFF. For the CDR3, the DNA is TGTGCCGGGCGAGCAGCAACGAACACCGGGGAGCTGTTTTTT. The variable domain in full, with the rest retrieved from reference TRBV19 and TRBJ2-2, is DGGITQSPKYLFRKEGQNVTLSCEQNLNHDAMYWYRQDPGQGLRLIYYSQIVNDFQKGDIAEGYSVSREKKESFPLTVTSAQKNPTAFYLCAGRAATNTGELFFGEGSRLTVL.

V gene TRBV30 combines with J gene TRBJ2-7; perhaps D is TRBD1 or TRBD2 (5 bases each). Trimming left V 0 bases short and J 2 bases short, with 17 bases between. Germline V lookup: CDR1 GTSNPN, CDR2 SVGIG (reference sequence). There are 16 residues in the CDR3. CDR3 sequence (DNA): TGTGCCTGGAGTGTACGTCCGGGACGCTACCCCTACGAGCAGTACTTC. It translates to CAWSVRPGRYPYEQYF.

This clone was picked up one time. This chain uses TRBV2 with TRBJ2-3, with 8 bases that match TRBD1. There are 16 residues in the CDR3. With V trimmed by 0 bases and J by 0 bases, 2 bases remained unmatched. Germline V gene data show CDR1 as SNHLY and CDR2 as FYNNEI. CDR3 DNA: TGTGCCAGCAGTGAAGCCGGACAGGGTAGCACAGATACGCAGTATTTT. This codes for CASSEAGQGSTDTQYF. The entire variable domain, with the rest obtained from reference TRBV2 and TRBJ2-3, is as follows: EPEVTQTPSHQVTQMGQEVILRCVPISNHLYFYWYRQILGQKVEFLVSFYNNEISEKSEIFDDQFSVERPDGSNFTLKIRSTKLEDSAMYFCASSEAGQGSTDTQYFGPGTRLTVL.

In regard to this clone: Compared with germline, one end of the junction differs, possibly owing to a read error. This sequence joins TRBV18 and TRBJ1-1; D perhaps matches TRBD1 (6 bases). The CDR3 is made up of 16 amino acids. Germline-derived CDR1 and CDR2 are KGHSH and LQKENI. DNA of the CDR3: TGTGCCAGCTCATCACCGAACCAAGACAGGTCCTTGATAGCTTTCTTT. This codes for CASSSPNQDRSLIAFF. Drawing the rest from reference TRBV18 and TRBJ1-1, the complete variable domain is NAGVMQNPRHLVRRRGQEARLRCSPMKGHSHVYWYRQLPEEGLKFMVYLQKENIIDESGMPKERFSAEFPKEGPSILRIQQVVRGDSAAYFCASSSPNQDRSLIAFFGQGTRLTVV.

The chain joins TRBV10-3 to TRBJ1-5, with 9 bases lining up with TRBD1. Germline values: CDR1 ENHRY, CDR2 SYGVKD. This CDR3 region has 14 residues. V was pared by 6 bases and J by 4 bases, with 4 bases of the junction left unmatched. The CDR3 DNA sequence: TGTGCCATCAGCAGGACAGGGGTGAATCAGCCCCAGCATTTT. It encodes CAISRTGVNQPQHF.

DNA for the CDR3: TGTGCCAGCAGTGATATATGGGGCGGCACTGAAGCTTTCTTT. Translated: CASSDIWGGTEAFF. The rearrangement uses TRBV6-1 and TRBJ1-1; D possibly corresponds to TRBD1 (5 bases). The V end was cut by 3 bases, the J end by 4 bases, with 12 bases between. Per germline, CDR1 MNHNS and CDR2 SASEGT. This CDR3 region has 14 residues.

The count of this clone is one. V usage is TRBV19 and J usage is TRBJ2-7; tentative D call: TRBD1 (6 bases). The CDR3 extends over 12 amino acids. Trimming took off 6 bases at V and 3 bases at J, with 9 bases between the two ends. CDR1 LNHDA and CDR2 SQIVND come from the germline V gene (reference sequence). CDR3 nucleotides: TGTGCCAGTAGCTACAGGGACTACGAGCAGTACTTC. Its translation is CASSYRDYEQYF.

This clone was seen a few times. V gene TRBV4-3 combines with J gene TRBJ2-7, with D perhaps assigned TRBD1 or TRBD2 (7 bases each). CDR3 length equals 15 residues. V gave up 1 base and J gave up 3 bases, with 13 bases separating them. The germline V gene has CDR1 LGHNA and CDR2 YSLEER. CDR3 amino acids: CASSQGPGGDYEQYF. In DNA form, the CDR3 reads TGCGCCAGCAGCCAAGGCCCAGGGGGGGACTACGAGCAGTACTTC.

The chain joins TRBV27 to TRBJ1-1; D is ambiguous. The CDR3 is 10 amino acids. Germline-derived CDR1 and CDR2 are MNHEY and SMNVEV (reference sequence). V lost 9 bases to trimming and J lost 5 bases, with 7 bases between them. CDR3: CASWGTEAFF. In nucleotides, the CDR3 is TGTGCCAGTTGGGGAACTGAAGCTTTCTTT.

This clone appeared a single time. In nucleotides, the CDR3 is TGTGCCAGCAGTGAAATCGGCCTTTCCAAAAACATTCAGTACTTC. The encoded protein is CASSEIGLSKNIQYF. The chain is built from TRBV6-1 and TRBJ2-4; no reliable D call. Trimming removed 2 bases at V and 2 bases at J, with 10 bases between. This CDR3 has 15 amino acids. Germline V gives CDR1 MNHNS, CDR2 SASEGT.

The J gene is TRBJ1-2, the V gene TRBV19, with TRBD1 matching over 8 bases. Germline trimming cut 4 bases from V and 4 bases from J; bases unmatched to any gene: 11. The CDR3 loop spans 16 amino acids. Germline CDR1 LNHDA, CDR2 SQIVND (reference sequence). The CDR3 DNA reads TGTGCCAGTAGTAGAGATTCGACAGGGGTGACCTATGGCTACACCTTC. Amino acid sequence: CASSRDSTGVTYGYTF. Based on the CDR3 plus reference TRBV19 and TRBJ1-2, the full variable domain is DGGITQSPKYLFRKEGQNVTLSCEQNLNHDAMYWYRQDPGQGLRLIYYSQIVNDFQKGDIAEGYSVSREKKESFPLTVTSAQKNPTAFYLCASSRDSTGVTYGYTFGSGTRLTVV.

This clone was detected once. The J gene is TRBJ1-6, the V gene TRBV5-8; TRBD1 might be the D (5 bases). The CDR3 runs to 15 residues. Germline CDR1 is SGHTS and CDR2 is YDEGEE. V shed 1 base and J shed 6 bases, with 11 bases lying between them. In nucleotides, the CDR3 is TGTGCCAGCAGCTTGCCTCAGGGCTCTAATTCACCCCTCCACTTT. Protein sequence: CASSLPQGSNSPLHF.

The gene calls are TRBV9 and TRBJ2-2, with 11 bases identical to TRBD2. Per germline, CDR1 SGDLS and CDR2 YYNGEE. V gave up 3 bases and J gave up 3 bases; unmatched junction bases: 7. This CDR3 is built from 17 residues. CDR3 residues: CASSASFSGGDTGELFF. Written as DNA, the CDR3 is TGTGCCAGCAGCGCCAGCTTTAGCGGGGGGGACACCGGGGAGCTGTTTTTT.

The V and J genes are TRBV30 and TRBJ1-2, with 7 bases lining up with TRBD1. Germline loops: CDR1 GTSNPN, CDR2 SVGIG (reference sequence). The CDR3 is 14 amino acids. Trimming removed 2 bases from V and 4 bases from J; junction bases left unmatched: 7. CDR3 DNA sequence: TGTGCCTGGAGTACATGGACAGGCTTCTATGGCTACACCTTC. Encoded protein: CAWSTWTGFYGYTF.

The V and J genes are TRBV5-5 and TRBJ2-1, with 7 bases matching TRBD1. Germline V gene lookup returns CDR1 SGHKS and CDR2 YYEKEE (reference sequence). V shed 2 bases, J shed 6 bases, and the junction held 2 bases outside the gene matches. The CDR3 runs 13 residues. This chain's CDR3 is CASSFDRVNEQFF. The DNA of the CDR3 is TGTGCCAGCAGCTTTGACAGGGTCAATGAGCAGTTCTTC.

This chain links TRBV11-2 with TRBJ1-1, with D possibly being TRBD1 (6 bases). The CDR3 totals 15 residues. CDR1 SGHAT and CDR2 FQNNGV come from the germline V gene. Between the trimmed V and J ends, which lost 3 bases and 6 bases, there was a span of 17 bases. The CDR3 is CASSLTGSAGAEAFF. For the CDR3, the DNA is TGTGCCAGCAGCTTGACAGGCTCGGCGGGCGCTGAAGCTTTCTTT.

This sequence joins TRBV11-3 and TRBJ1-1; 11 bases match TRBD1. Germline CDR1 and CDR2: SGHNT and YENEEA. The CDR3 loop spans 14 amino acids. V was pared by 5 bases and J by 4 bases, with 3 bases of the junction left unmatched. The CDR3 here is CASSPGTGGTEAFF. In DNA form, the CDR3 reads TGTGCCAGCAGCCCCGGGACAGGGGGCACTGAAGCTTTCTTT. Full variable domain (outside the CDR3, taken from reference TRBV11-3 and TRBJ1-1): EAGVVQSPRYKIIEKKQPVAFWCNPISGHNTLYWYLQNLGQGPELLIRYENEEAVDDSQLPKDRFSAERLKGVDSTLKIQPAELGDSAVYLCASSPGTGGTEAFFGQGTRLTVV.